One sample yielded the 20 T cell receptor beta chains listed below, sequenced in a study of T-cell reconstitution after alpha-beta-depleted transplantation in children. The TCRbeta library incorporated unique molecular identifiers. TCRdb redid the calling of the PCR reads with MiXCR, one entry per CDR3 protein. The data contain 300,000 to 400,000 distinct CDR3 sequences, roughly 15% of them singletons. The starting material was PBMCs, mostly from graft donor cells, obtained 360 days after TCRalphabeta/CD19-depleted stem cell transplant. These receptors were taken from a male patient aged 2 to 10 who had a stem cell transplant for acute lymphoblastic leukemia, so the T cells may come from the graft donor.

This clonotype appeared a few times. The chain recombines TRBV4-2 with TRBJ2-7, with D maybe TRBD2 (6 bases). Germline loops: CDR1 LGHNA, CDR2 YNFKEQ. The CDR3 extends over 17 amino acids. The V end lost 0 bases, the J end lost 3 bases, and 18 bases lay between the germline ends. As DNA, the CDR3 is TGTGCCAGCAGCCAAGAGATCAAGGGAGGTCGGGTCTACGAGCAGTACTTC. Translating it yields CASSQEIKGGRVYEQYF.

This clonotype has more than one count but fewer than ten. The chain links TRBV6-1 to TRBJ2-5, with a weak D call TRBD1 (5 bases). The CDR3 spans 14 residues. Germline CDR1 MNHNS, CDR2 SASEGT. Trimming took off 3 bases at V and 6 bases at J, with 14 bases between the two ends. The CDR3 nucleotides read TGTGCCAGCAGTGAGACAGTAAGGGCGCAGACCCAGTACTTC. It codes for CASSETVRAQTQYF.

This rearrangement joins TRBV5-1 to TRBJ2-7, with D perhaps TRBD1 (6 bases). The CDR3 consists of 13 residues. V lost 2 bases and J lost 2, with 8 bases in between. Germline V gives CDR1 SGHRS, CDR2 YFSETQ. The CDR3 sequence is CASSLHRAYEQYF. The CDR3 nucleotides are TGCGCCAGCAGCTTACACAGGGCCTACGAGCAGTACTTC.

V is TRBV5-1 and J is TRBJ2-7, with 7 bases identical to TRBD2. V shed 5 bases and J 7 bases; nucleotides not matched to a gene: 9. The germline CDR1 and CDR2 sequences are SGHRS and YFSETQ. CDR3 length: 13 amino acids. CDR3 sequence (DNA): TGCGCCAGCAGGGGAGGGGCTCCAGTTGAGCAGTACTTC. It translates to CASRGGAPVEQYF.

This clonotype was counted ten times or more. Here the CDR3 reads CASSVVAGVGNEQFF. The CDR3 bases are TGTGCCAGCAGCGTAGTAGCGGGAGTAGGGAATGAGCAGTTCTTC. The genes are TRBV9 and TRBJ2-1, with 9 bases that match TRBD2. Per germline, CDR1 SGDLS and CDR2 YYNGEE. CDR3 length equals 15 residues. Trimming took 0 bases from V and 7 from J; bases not matched to a gene: 5. Drawing the rest from reference TRBV9 and TRBJ2-1, the complete variable domain is DSGVTQTPKHLITATGQRVTLRCSPRSGDLSVYWYQQSLDQGLQFLIQYYNGEERAKGNILERFSAQQFPDLHSELNLSSLELGDSALYFCASSVVAGVGNEQFFGPGTRLTVL.

This clonotype was seen a few times. The gene calls are TRBV5-1 and TRBJ2-1, with a possible D match to TRBD2 (6 bases). Germline assignment: CDR1 SGHRS and CDR2 YFSETQ. V lost 0 bases and J 5 bases, leaving 15 bases between the germline ends. CDR3 length: 16 amino acids. Written as DNA, the CDR3 is TGCGCCAGCAGCTTGGGGCGGCTAGCGTTTCACAATGAGCAGTTCTTC. It yields the protein CASSLGRLAFHNEQFF.

There are many counts of this clonotype. The CDR3 loop reads CASSFGIEWNTEAFF. The CDR3 DNA follows: TGCGCCAGCAGCTTCGGGATTGAGTGGAACACTGAAGCTTTCTTT. The chain is built from TRBV5-1 and TRBJ1-1; D is undetermined. Deletions cut 2 bases from V and 1 base from J, with 12 bases between. Germline V gene lookup returns CDR1 SGHRS and CDR2 YFSETQ. CDR3 length equals 15 residues.

This clonotype appeared a few times. The V and J genes are TRBV20-1 and TRBJ2-2, with D hard to call. Germline loops: CDR1 DFQATT, CDR2 SNEGSKA (reference sequence). CDR3 length: 12 residues. V gave up 3 bases and J gave up 5 bases, with 7 bases separating them. The CDR3 DNA is TGCAGTGCTAGTCCGGCTACCGGGGAGCTGTTTTTT. Translation gives CSASPATGELFF.

V and J are TRBV5-5 and TRBJ2-3; 13 positions match TRBD2. The CDR3 has 19 residues. V shed 4 bases, J shed 0 bases, and the junction held 11 bases outside the gene matches. Germline CDR1 reads SGHKS; CDR2 reads YYEKEE (reference sequence). CDR3 amino acids: CASSLGLAGPLRSTDTQYF. CDR3 DNA: TGTGCCAGCAGCCTGGGACTAGCGGGACCCCTCCGTAGCACAGATACGCAGTATTTT.

This clonotype was found many times. V usage is TRBV7-9 and J usage is TRBJ1-1; no reliable D call. The length of the CDR3 is 12 residues. Germline lookup yields CDR1 SEHNR and CDR2 FQNEAQ (reference sequence). The V and J ends lost 3 bases and 6 bases respectively, with 8 bases between them. This chain's CDR3 is CASSFGDSEAFF. The CDR3 DNA reads as TGTGCCAGCAGCTTCGGCGATTCTGAAGCTTTCTTT.

V gene TRBV7-8 combines with J gene TRBJ1-6; no clear D gene. The CDR3 loop spans 15 amino acids. Germline V gives CDR1 SGHVS, CDR2 FQNEAQ. Trimming took 5 bases from V and 9 from J, leaving 17 bases between them. The DNA for the CDR3 is TGTGCCAGCAGCCTAAATCTGGGAAAGGGTTCACCCCTCCACTTT. It yields the protein CASSLNLGKGSPLHF.

The chain links TRBV10-3 to TRBJ2-5; D is ambiguous. V was clipped by 3 bases and J by 7 bases, with 15 bases between them. The CDR3 runs 14 residues. The germline CDR1 and CDR2 sequences are ENHRY and SYGVKD. The CDR3 reads CAISDFALPGTQYF. CDR3 DNA sequence: TGTGCCATCAGTGATTTCGCGCTGCCCGGGACCCAGTACTTC.

This clonotype was detected a few times. This chain joins TRBV20-1 and TRBJ1-4, with D perhaps TRBD1 (6 bases). Germline lookup yields CDR1 DFQATT and CDR2 SNEGSKA (reference sequence). This CDR3 is built from 15 residues. Trimming pared 5 bases from V and 7 bases from J, leaving 20 bases between. The CDR3 region has the DNA TGCAGTGCTCGGAGGTTGCAGGGGTCGGGTGAAAAACTGTTTTTT. Amino acids: CSARRLQGSGEKLFF.

This chain links TRBV5-1 with TRBJ2-7; D tentatively reads TRBD1 or TRBD2 (5 bases each). Germline V gene data show CDR1 as SGHRS and CDR2 as YFSETQ. CDR3 length equals 14 residues. The ends were cut back, 0 bases at V and 3 bases at J, with 10 bases in the middle. The CDR3 spells CASSLVGTFYEQYF. In nucleotides, the CDR3 is TGCGCCAGCAGCTTGGTAGGGACCTTCTACGAGCAGTACTTC.

This clonotype turned up a few times. The V gene is TRBV7-2, the J gene TRBJ2-5; TRBD2 might be the D (5 bases). The CDR3 length is 13 residues. V dropped 4 bases and J dropped 2 bases, with 8 bases sitting between them. CDR1 is SGHTA and CDR2 is FQGNSA in the germline V gene. In nucleotides, the CDR3 is TGTGCCAGCAGCTCAAGAGGGCAAGAGACCCAGTACTTC. Protein sequence: CASSSRGQETQYF.

The CDR3 loop is CASSLFSGGPYNEQFF. The DNA of the CDR3 is TGCGCCAGCAGCTTGTTCTCGGGAGGGCCCTACAATGAGCAGTTCTTC. The chain uses TRBV5-1 and TRBJ2-1; 8 bases align to TRBD2. This CDR3 spans 16 amino acids. Germline lookup yields CDR1 SGHRS and CDR2 YFSETQ. Trimming cost V 1 base and J 2 bases; bases outside gene matches: 5.

The sample holds a few counts of this clonotype. The J gene is TRBJ1-5, the V gene TRBV5-5; D is undetermined. CDR1 is SGHKS and CDR2 is YYEKEE in the germline V gene (reference sequence). This CDR3 has 15 residues. Trimming removed 3 bases at V and 4 bases at J, with 14 bases between. The CDR3 DNA reads TGTGCCAGCAGCTCCCCCCAAAACCCGAATCAGCCCCAGCATTTT. Its protein product is CASSSPQNPNQPQHF.

The genes are TRBV15 and TRBJ2-7; 9 nucleotides match TRBD2. CDR1 is LNHNV and CDR2 is YYDKDF in the germline V gene (reference sequence). CDR3 size: 15 residues. V lost 4 bases and J lost 7; bases outside the gene matches: 11. The CDR3 reads CATSKAKRGAWEQYF. The CDR3 nucleotides are TGTGCCACCAGCAAAGCGAAGCGGGGGGCTTGGGAGCAGTACTTC.

This clonotype has a handful of counts. The gene calls are TRBV4-2 and TRBJ2-5; a weak D match, TRBD1 (6 bases). The CDR3 is 15 residues long. Germline CDR1 and CDR2: LGHNA and YNFKEQ. Trimming took 4 bases from V and 5 from J, leaving 17 bases between them. The chain's CDR3 is CASSPAGERGETQYF. The CDR3 DNA reads as TGTGCCAGCAGCCCAGCAGGGGAGCGTGGGGAGACCCAGTACTTC.

This clonotype was detected ten times or more. This chain uses TRBV5-1 with TRBJ2-1; 8 positions agree with TRBD2. Germline-derived CDR1 and CDR2 are SGHRS and YFSETQ. This CDR3 comprises 17 residues. Losses at the gene ends were 0 bases for V and 7 bases for J; bases not matched to a gene: 12. CDR3 nucleotide sequence: TGCGCCAGCAGCTTGGCGGAAAGCGGGAGAACGGGTAATGAGCAGTTCTTC. Amino acid sequence: CASSLAESGRTGNEQFF. The complete variable domain, with remaining parts taken from reference TRBV5-1 and TRBJ2-1, reads KAGVTQTPRYLIKTRGQQVTLSCSPISGHRSVSWYQQTPGQGLQFLFEYFSETQRNKGNFPGRFSGRQFSNSRSEMNVSTLELGDSALYLCASSLAESGRTGNEQFFGPGTRLTVL.